Following are 28 T cell receptor beta chains from one sample sequenced in a study of T cells of healthy individuals. MiXCR was run by TCRdb on the 5' RACE reads, yielding one entry per CDR3 protein. Seen here are 65,000 to 95,000 distinct CDR3 sequences, roughly 5.1% observed once, and the top ten hold roughly 7.5%. Source of these receptors: a female donor in good health.

This clonotype was observed many times. The chain combines TRBV6-8 with TRBJ1-5; weak D call: TRBD1 (5 bases). This CDR3 contains 19 residues. Germline-derived CDR1 and CDR2 are MNHGY and SAAAGT. The germline V and J ends were trimmed by 4 bases and 1 base, with 23 bases remaining between them. The CDR3 DNA is TGTGCCAGCAGTTGCGAAGAGGGTCGTGGGGACCAGAGCAATCAGCCCCAGCATTTT. Protein: CASSCEEGRGDQSNQPQHF.

At least ten counts were recorded for this clonotype. The gene calls are TRBV12-3 or TRBV12-4 and TRBJ2-5; D is perhaps TRBD1 (6 bases). CDR3 size: 14 residues. V lost 6 bases to trimming and J lost 6 bases, with 17 bases between them. The CDR3 loop reads CASSSQTGLQTQYF. CDR3 coding DNA: TGTGCCAGCAGCAGCCAGACAGGTTTGCAGACCCAGTACTTC.

This clonotype was seen at least ten times. J is TRBJ2-6 and V is TRBV7-2, with D perhaps TRBD2 (6 bases). This CDR3 has 18 amino acids. V was shortened by 5 bases and J by 0 bases, with 17 bases between the two germline ends. CDR1 is SGHTA and CDR2 is FQGNSA in the germline V gene. The CDR3 DNA follows: TGTGCCAGCAGCCCCCGAGGGAGGCTTAGCTCTGGGGCCAACGTCCTGACTTTC. This translates into CASSPRGRLSSGANVLTF.

This clonotype was seen many times. The chain combines TRBV20-1 with TRBJ2-7; 7 nucleotides align to TRBD2. V dropped 0 bases and J dropped 2; count of bases not matched to a gene: 10. The CDR3 length is 16 residues. From germline, CDR1 is DFQATT and CDR2 SNEGSKA (reference sequence). The CDR3 is CSARDPQRGDAYEQYF. The CDR3 nucleotides read TGCAGTGCTAGAGACCCCCAGCGGGGAGACGCCTACGAGCAGTACTTC.

The CDR3 loop is CATSDLGRASMNTEAFF. CDR3 DNA sequence: TGTGCCACCAGTGATTTGGGCCGCGCCTCCATGAACACTGAAGCTTTCTTT. J is TRBJ1-1 and V is TRBV24-1, with D unresolved. V dropped 0 bases and J dropped 0 bases, with 13 bases sitting between them. Germline values: CDR1 KGHDR, CDR2 SFDVKD. The CDR3 runs 17 residues.

This chain links TRBV12-3 or TRBV12-4 with TRBJ1-1; tentative D call: TRBD1 (5 bases). Trimming removed 2 bases at V and 7 bases at J, with 11 bases between. CDR3 length equals 13 residues. CDR3 DNA sequence: TGTGCCAGCAGTTTATTCCATCAGGGTGAAGCTTTCTTT. Amino acid sequence: CASSLFHQGEAFF.

The chain combines TRBV4-3 with TRBJ2-7; D is possibly TRBD1 or TRBD2 (6 bases each). Looked up from germline, CDR1 is LGHNA and CDR2 is YSLEER. The V end lost 0 bases, the J end lost 2 bases, and 11 bases lay between the germline ends. The CDR3 totals 15 residues. The CDR3 bases are TGCGCCAGCAGCCAAGAGGGGGGCCGGGCCTACGAGCAGTACTTC. Translated, it gives CASSQEGGRAYEQYF.

This clonotype occurred many times. The chain employs TRBV14 and TRBJ2-3; 9 bases align to TRBD1. With 4 bases clipped from V and 4 bases from J, the junction kept 9 bases outside the gene matches. The CDR3 sequence is 16 residues long. CDR1 SGHDN and CDR2 FVKESK come from the germline V gene. CDR3 residues: CASSPLDRGFADTQYF. The CDR3 region has the DNA TGTGCCAGCAGCCCCCTCGACAGGGGGTTCGCAGATACGCAGTATTTT.

This clonotype occurred a few times. V gene TRBV12-3 or TRBV12-4 combines with J gene TRBJ2-1, with D perhaps TRBD2 (5 bases). The CDR3 contains 13 residues. V lost 1 base to trimming and J lost 10 bases, with 11 bases between them. The CDR3 is CASSLGGRTEQFF. The CDR3 DNA reads as TGTGCCAGCAGTTTAGGAGGGAGAACGGAGCAGTTCTTC.

This chain uses TRBV11-2 with TRBJ1-1; D is possibly TRBD1 (5 bases). This CDR3 comprises 15 residues. Trimming left V 1 base short and J 10 bases short, with 19 bases between. CDR1 is SGHAT, CDR2 FQNNGV, per germline. CDR3 sequence reads: CASSLVRPPSQGAFF. The CDR3, as DNA: TGTGCCAGCAGCTTAGTACGGCCCCCTAGCCAGGGAGCTTTCTTT.

The table lists this clonotype with a few counts. The chain couples TRBV11-2 to TRBJ2-1, with 15 bases matching TRBD2. Germline V CDR1 and CDR2: SGHAT, FQNNGV. The ends lost 5 bases at V and 8 bases at J; junction bases unmatched: 7. This CDR3 has 16 amino acids. The CDR3 nucleotides are TGTGCCAGCAGCCCAAGGACTAGCGGGAGGGTCTATGAGCAGTTCTTC. This sequence encodes CASSPRTSGRVYEQFF.

Ten or more counts support this clonotype. The chain combines TRBV6-5 with TRBJ1-4; no clear D gene. V was cut by 2 bases and J by 7 bases, with 11 bases left in between. The CDR3 has 14 residues. Germline V gene data show CDR1 as MNHEY and CDR2 as SVGAGI. The DNA of the CDR3 is TGTGCCAGCAGTTACCGGCAGGATGGTGAAAAACTGTTTTTT. This sequence encodes CASSYRQDGEKLFF.

The J gene is TRBJ1-2, the V gene TRBV7-8; D remains ambiguous. The CDR3 has 14 residues. The V end was cut by 3 bases, the J end by 5 bases, with 13 bases between. Looked up from germline, CDR1 is SGHVS and CDR2 is FQNEAQ. The CDR3 region is CASSFRDSRYGYTF. The CDR3 bases are TGTGCCAGCAGCTTTCGAGACTCCCGATATGGCTACACCTTC.

The table lists this clonotype with many counts. This chain connects TRBV5-1 to TRBJ2-7; TRBD2 matches 12 bases. Unmatched junction bases numbered 4, after V lost 4 bases and J lost 2 bases. The CDR3 runs 15 residues. The germline V gene encodes CDR1 SGHRS and CDR2 YFSETQ. CDR3 in DNA: TGCGCCAGCAGCCCAGGACTAGCGGGACCCTACGAGCAGTACTTC. This codes for CASSPGLAGPYEQYF.

This clonotype showed up just a few times. The genes are TRBV6-2 or TRBV6-3 and TRBJ1-1; perhaps TRBD1 as D (5 bases). Germline values: CDR1 MNHEY, CDR2 SVGEGT. This CDR3 comprises 16 residues. V was pared by 5 bases and J by 0 bases, with 16 bases between. CDR3 in DNA: TGTGCCAGCAGTCCCCGAAGGGGCGACATGAACACTGAAGCTTTCTTT. This translates into CASSPRRGDMNTEAFF.

This clonotype was seen at least ten times. The chain has TRBV25-1 and TRBJ2-6; D is uncertain. This CDR3 comprises 17 residues. V lost 3 bases and J 0 bases, leaving 12 bases between the germline ends. The germline CDR1 and CDR2 sequences are MGHDK and SYGVNS. CDR3 in DNA: TGTGCCAGCAGTGATACCAATTGGAACTCTGGGGCCAACGTCCTGACTTTC. It translates to CASSDTNWNSGANVLTF. Looking up the rest from reference TRBV25-1 and TRBJ2-6 gives the full variable domain: EADIYQTPRYLVIGTGKKITLECSQTMGHDKMYWYQQDPGMELHLIHYSYGVNSTEKGDLSSESTVSRIRTEHFPLTLESARPSHTSQYLCASSDTNWNSGANVLTFGAGSRLTVL.

This clonotype was observed many times. J is TRBJ2-5 and V is TRBV27; perhaps TRBD2 as D (6 bases). The CDR3 loop spans 14 amino acids. Trimming stripped 3 bases from V and 4 bases from J, with 12 bases between. CDR1 MNHEY and CDR2 SMNVEV come from the germline V gene (reference sequence). Written as DNA, the CDR3 is TGTGCCAGCAGTTTCATTGGGCGGGGAGAGACCCAGTACTTC. Protein sequence: CASSFIGRGETQYF.

This clonotype came up many times. The chain carries TRBV5-1 and TRBJ2-7; TRBD2 matches at 11 bases. The CDR3 is 17 residues long. The germline V gene encodes CDR1 SGHRS and CDR2 YFSETQ. V gave up 0 bases and J gave up 0 bases; unmatched junction bases: 5. The CDR3 DNA follows: TGCGCCAGCAGCTTGGGGGGACTAGCGGATAGCTCCTACGAGCAGTACTTC. It is translated as CASSLGGLADSSYEQYF.

This clonotype was recorded a few times. The rearrangement links TRBV4-1 to TRBJ1-4; D is unresolved. V lost 0 bases and J lost 13, with 12 bases in between. The V gene's germline CDR1 is MGHRA and CDR2 YSYEKL. The CDR3 loop spans 13 amino acids. The CDR3 loop reads CASSQDPPQLLFF. In DNA form, the CDR3 reads TGCGCCAGCAGCCAAGATCCCCCCCAATTACTGTTTTTT.

The genes are TRBV9 and TRBJ2-1, with TRBD2 matching over 11 bases. Trimming removed 4 bases from V and 3 bases from J; junction bases left unmatched: 9. This CDR3 comprises 17 residues. Germline V gives CDR1 SGDLS, CDR2 YYNGEE. CDR3 nucleotide sequence: TGTGCCAGCAGCCGCGACGGGACTAGCGGTATCTACAATGAGCAGTTCTTC. Amino acid sequence: CASSRDGTSGIYNEQFF.

To note about this clonotype: Being one base from a much bigger clone, this may be a read error. This chain links TRBV7-9 with TRBJ2-7, with 8 bases aligning to TRBD2. The CDR3 runs 15 residues. Germline V lookup: CDR1 SEHNR, CDR2 FQNEAQ (reference sequence). The CDR3 bases are TGTGTCAGCAGCGTTAGGCGTACTAGCGGAAACGAGCAGTACTTC. This sequence encodes CVSSVRRTSGNEQYF.

This clonotype was observed many times. V is TRBV5-6 and J is TRBJ2-3, with unresolved D. The germline gives CDR1 SGHDT, CDR2 YYEEEE. This CDR3 contains 12 residues. Trimming cost V 1 base and J 4 bases, with 4 bases left between them. In DNA form, the CDR3 reads TGTGCCAGCAGCTTGTATTCAGATACGCAGTATTTT. This encodes CASSLYSDTQYF.

This chain joins TRBV5-1 and TRBJ2-4; D possibly corresponds to TRBD1 (5 bases). Germline V gives CDR1 SGHRS, CDR2 YFSETQ. The CDR3 sequence is 13 residues long. Trimming pared 0 bases from V and 9 bases from J, leaving 10 bases between. CDR3 residues: CASSLERQSIQYF. For the CDR3, the DNA is TGCGCCAGCAGCTTGGAGCGACAGTCCATTCAGTACTTC.

This clonotype was detected many times. The J gene is TRBJ1-1, the V gene TRBV14, with 9 bases matching TRBD1. J lost 4 bases, V lost 6 bases, and 6 bases had no gene match. Looked up from germline, CDR1 is SGHDN and CDR2 is FVKESK. The CDR3 loop spans 14 amino acids. This chain's CDR3 is CASSQQGAVTEAFF. The CDR3 DNA reads TGTGCCAGCAGTCAACAGGGGGCTGTCACTGAAGCTTTCTTT.

Concerning this clonotype: A much larger clone is a single base away; this may be a read error. The rearrangement joins TRBV6-5 to TRBJ2-3; TRBD2 is a possible D gene (5 bases). The CDR3 loop spans 16 amino acids. CDR1 and CDR2 from the germline V gene are MNHEY and SVGAGI. CDR3 sequence (DNA): TGTGCCAGAAGTTACTCCCGGCTAGCTAGCACAGATACGCAGTATTTT. Its protein is CARSYSRLASTDTQYF.

The chain couples TRBV6-1 to TRBJ1-1, with D tentatively TRBD1 (6 bases). The V gene lost 6 bases and the J gene lost 7 bases, with 18 bases spanning the gap. The CDR3 is made up of 14 amino acids. CDR1 and CDR2 from the germline V gene are MNHNS and SASEGT. The chain's CDR3 is CASRDLGQIHEAFF. The CDR3 nucleotides read TGTGCCAGCAGGGACTTAGGACAGATACATGAAGCTTTCTTT.

V gene TRBV6-5 combines with J gene TRBJ1-1; 7 bases map to TRBD1. CDR3 length: 12 residues. Germline V gene data show CDR1 as MNHEY and CDR2 as SVGAGI. The J segment lost 11 bases and the V segment lost 5 bases, leaving 8 bases of the junction unmatched. The CDR3 DNA reads as TGTGCCAGCAGTACTCTGACAGGGATGGCTTTCTTT. Translating it yields CASSTLTGMAFF.

The chain uses TRBV5-1 and TRBJ1-1, with D maybe TRBD1 (6 bases). CDR3 length: 15 residues. In germline, CDR1 is SGHRS, CDR2 YFSETQ. Trimming pared 4 bases from V and 5 bases from J, leaving 18 bases between. The CDR3 nucleotides are TGCGCCAGCAGCCCTGGGGGCAGGGTGAGGACTGAAGCTTTCTTT. The encoded protein is CASSPGGRVRTEAFF.